Listed here are 16 T cell receptor beta chains from one sample, sequenced in a study of shared clonotypes between healthy human individuals. Terminally differentiated effector memory CD45RA+ cells were left out of the naive CD8 fraction, which was CD45RO-negative and positively selected for CCR7. Some clones are missing from TCRdb's copy, which holds only in-frame ones; the method was immunoSEQ multiplex PCR. The sample has approximately 650,000 clones; nearly 97% are singletons. Sequenced sample: naive CD8+ T cells sorted from blood. Receptors were obtained from a woman aged 25 to 45 in good health.

This rearrangement joins TRBV7-8 to TRBJ1-4; D is undetermined. The CDR3 spans 14 residues. Germline CDR1 is SGHVS and CDR2 is FQNEAQ. V dropped 0 bases and J dropped 4 bases, with 6 bases sitting between them. CDR3 DNA sequence: TGTGCCAGCAGCTTAGCCGGAGTTAATGAAAAACTGTTTTTT. This codes for CASSLAGVNEKLFF.

On this clone itself: The germline gene is not matched at one end of the junction; a read error may be the cause. The chain combines TRBV28 with TRBJ2-7; 7 bases are shared with TRBD2. Looked up from germline, CDR1 is MDHEN and CDR2 is SYDVKM. The CDR3 spans 15 residues. DNA for the CDR3: TGTGCCAGCAGTTCCCTATCCTTGACAGCGGGAAAGGTGGGCTTC. Its translation is CASSSLSLTAGKVGF.

The chain uses TRBV2 and TRBJ2-1; 10 bases align to TRBD2. V lost 10 bases, J lost 5 bases, and 11 bases stayed unmatched. CDR1 and CDR2 (germline): SNHLY, FYNNEI. There are 15 residues in the CDR3. This CDR3 is CATIPRTSGDNEQFF. As DNA, the CDR3 is TGTGCCACCATCCCCCGGACTAGCGGAGACAATGAGCAGTTCTTC.

V gene TRBV11-2 combines with J gene TRBJ2-5, with D perhaps matching TRBD1 or TRBD2 (5 bases each). V lost 2 bases and J lost 1, with 20 bases in between. The CDR3 totals 18 residues. Looked up from germline, CDR1 is SGHAT and CDR2 is FQNNGV. CDR3 in DNA: TGTGCCAGCAGCTTATCGCTATTTGGGACGATACTCCAAGAGACCCAGTACTTC. It is translated as CASSLSLFGTILQETQYF.

This chain connects TRBV28 to TRBJ2-7; D is unclear. The germline CDR1 and CDR2 sequences are MDHEN and SYDVKM. V lost 1 base, J lost 5 bases, and 6 bases lay in between. The CDR3 covers 12 residues. The CDR3 bases are TGTGCCAGCAGTTTATCGGGCAACGAGCAGTACTTC. Protein: CASSLSGNEQYF.

V and J are TRBV6-1 and TRBJ2-7, with TRBD2 matching 10 bases. Trimming removed 2 bases from V and 3 bases from J; junction bases left unmatched: 1. Looked up from germline, CDR1 is MNHNS and CDR2 is SASEGT. The CDR3 length is 14 residues. The CDR3 DNA follows: TGTGCCAGCAGTGAACTAGCGGGAGTCTACGAGCAGTACTTC. Translating it yields CASSELAGVYEQYF.

This sequence joins TRBV7-3 and TRBJ1-1; D may be TRBD1 (5 bases). The V and J ends lost 0 bases and 0 bases respectively, with 11 bases between them. CDR3 length: 16 amino acids. From germline, CDR1 is SGHTA and CDR2 FQGTGA. The CDR3 coding sequence is TGTGCCAGCAGCTTAACGCAGGGATATATGAACACTGAAGCTTTCTTT. It is translated as CASSLTQGYMNTEAFF.

This clone appeared once. The V call is TRBV5-6, the J call TRBJ1-1; D is uncertain. The CDR3 contains 16 residues. Germline V gene sequence: CDR1 SGHDT, CDR2 YYEEEE. The V end lost 1 base, the J end lost 0 bases, and 13 bases lay between the germline ends. The CDR3 is CASSLPFWGMNTEAFF. CDR3 coding DNA: TGTGCCAGCAGCTTGCCGTTCTGGGGAATGAACACTGAAGCTTTCTTT.

This chain uses TRBV7-8 with TRBJ2-7; possibly TRBD1 or TRBD2 for D (5 bases each). Germline-derived CDR1 and CDR2 are SGHVS and FQNEAQ. The CDR3 sequence is 14 residues long. Trimming removed 6 bases from V and 3 bases from J, with 15 bases in between. CDR3 loop: CASRDMRGGYEQYF. The CDR3 DNA reads as TGTGCCAGCAGAGATATGAGGGGCGGCTACGAGCAGTACTTC.

The V call is TRBV28, the J call TRBJ2-3; weak D call: TRBD2 (5 bases). CDR1 is MDHEN, CDR2 SYDVKM, per germline. Trimming removed 6 bases at V and 0 bases at J, with 10 bases between. This CDR3 is 14 amino acids long. This chain's CDR3 is CASRYWTSTDTQYF. CDR3 sequence (DNA): TGTGCCAGCAGATACTGGACTAGCACAGATACGCAGTATTTT.

The gene calls are TRBV11-3 and TRBJ2-7, with unresolved D. CDR3 length equals 12 residues. With 5 bases removed from V and 6 bases from J, the gap between germline ends came to 11 bases. Per the germline V gene, CDR1 is SGHNT and CDR2 is YENEEA. CDR3 amino acids: CASSGRRPEQYF. CDR3 nucleotide sequence: TGTGCCAGCAGCGGCAGAAGACCCGAGCAGTACTTC.

In regard to this clone: This specimen includes other DNA sequences encoding the same CDR3. The chain has TRBV27 and TRBJ2-5; D is undetermined. The J call is uncertain, as TRBJ2-7 better fits the DNA end. Germline V gene sequence: CDR1 MNHEY, CDR2 SMNVEV (reference sequence). This CDR3 has 14 amino acids. CDR3 loop: CASSFSGPTYEQYF. The DNA of the CDR3 is TGTGCCAGCAGTTTCTCAGGACCGACCTACGAGCAGTACTTC.

The rearrangement joins TRBV5-4 to TRBJ2-1, with no clear D. The CDR3 is 16 amino acids. Trimming shortened V by 0 bases and J by 3 bases, and 13 bases separated the two germline ends. Germline values: CDR1 SGHNT, CDR2 YYREEE (reference sequence). For the CDR3, the DNA is TGTGCCAGCAGCTTGGGGCACGGAAAATACTACAATGAGCAGTTCTTC. Protein: CASSLGHGKYYNEQFF.

V is TRBV28 and J is TRBJ2-1, with a tentative D call TRBD2 (5 bases). The CDR3 is 17 amino acids. The V end was cut by 7 bases, the J end by 0 bases, with 19 bases between. In germline, CDR1 is MDHEN, CDR2 SYDVKM. The CDR3 nucleotides are TGTGCCAGCACCAGTCAGTGGGAGACCTTCTCCTACAATGAGCAGTTCTTC. It yields the protein CASTSQWETFSYNEQFF.

The rearrangement uses TRBV7-9 and TRBJ2-3; D ambiguous. In germline, CDR1 is SEHNR, CDR2 FQNEAQ (reference sequence). The CDR3 is 14 amino acids. Trimming cost V 1 base and J 1 base, with 6 bases left between them. The CDR3 reads CASSLVRGTDTQYF. The CDR3 DNA reads as TGTGCCAGCAGCTTAGTTCGCGGCACAGATACGCAGTATTTT.

This chain joins TRBV28 and TRBJ2-7; D unclear. The CDR3 is 13 residues long. V lost 3 bases and J lost 2, with 8 bases in between. Germline assignment: CDR1 MDHEN and CDR2 SYDVKM. The CDR3 loop is CASSFRGTYEQYF. In DNA, the CDR3 is TGTGCCAGCAGTTTTCGCGGAACCTACGAGCAGTACTTC.